These T cell receptor beta chains were read from a single sample in a study of OX40 agonist ivuxolimab in advanced cancers. Sequencing used immunoSEQ multiplex PCR; TCRdb keeps in-frame clones, though not all of them. Of about 22,000 clones listed, approximately 86% were seen once; the top ten hold 20% to 30%. Specimen: CD4+ or CD8+ T cells sorted from blood, collected in a trial of the OX40 agonist ivuxolimab. These receptors were collected from an adult with an advanced solid tumor such as melanoma, head and neck, liver or kidney cancer. CDR3s include the opening cysteine and the closing phenylalanine or tryptophan. The D gene is left open where the match is weak. Expanded clones are given a class, and other clones once, few, many or no size at all.

DNA: TGTGCCAGCAGCGTGGACCCACGCTCCTACAATGAGCAGTTCTTC; CDR3: CASSVDPRSYNEQFF; J: TRBJ2-1; size: .; V: TRBV13; D: .
DNA: TGTGCCAGCAGCGTGGAGACTAGTTCGGCAGATACGCAGTATTTT; CDR3: CASSVETSSADTQYF; J: TRBJ2-3; size: .; V: TRBV9; D: .
DNA: TGCAGCGTTGTAAAGGGGGCAGCTGAAGCTTTCTTT; CDR3: CSVVKGAAEAFF; J: TRBJ1-1; size: .; V: TRBV29-1; D: TRBD1
DNA: TGTGCCAGCAGCCCGGGACAGGGGACCAACGAGCAGTACTTC; CDR3: CASSPGQGTNEQYF; J: TRBJ2-7; size: .; V: TRBV7-8; D: TRBD1
DNA: TGTGCCAGCAGCTTCTCGATTAGCGGGGACTACTCCTACGAGCAGTACTTC; CDR3: CASSFSISGDYSYEQYF; J: TRBJ2-7; size: .; V: TRBV11-2; D: TRBD2
DNA: TGTGCCAGCAGCTCTGGGACCTTGAATGAGCAGTTCTTC; CDR3: CASSSGTLNEQFF; J: TRBJ2-1; size: .; V: TRBV7-3; D: .
DNA: TGTGCCAGCAGCTTAAATCTCGTTCGAAACAATGAGCAGTTCTTC; CDR3: CASSLNLVRNNEQFF; J: TRBJ2-1; size: .; V: TRBV13; D: .
DNA: TGTGCCAGCAGCTCAGGGGCGGACAGAGACGAGCAGTACTTC; CDR3: CASSSGADRDEQYF; J: TRBJ2-7; size: .; V: TRBV7-8; D: .
DNA: TGTGCCAGCAGCAAAAGGGGGGCACCCCTCCACTTT; CDR3: CASSKRGAPLHF; J: TRBJ1-6; size: .; V: TRBV21-1; D: .
DNA: TGTGCCTGGAGTGCTTACGCCAATGAGCAGTTCTTC; CDR3: CAWSAYANEQFF; J: TRBJ2-1; size: .; V: TRBV30; D: .
DNA: TGTGCCAGCAGTTTCGGACAAAACTATGGCTACACCTTC; CDR3: CASSFGQNYGYTF; J: TRBJ1-2; size: few; V: TRBV6-5; D: .